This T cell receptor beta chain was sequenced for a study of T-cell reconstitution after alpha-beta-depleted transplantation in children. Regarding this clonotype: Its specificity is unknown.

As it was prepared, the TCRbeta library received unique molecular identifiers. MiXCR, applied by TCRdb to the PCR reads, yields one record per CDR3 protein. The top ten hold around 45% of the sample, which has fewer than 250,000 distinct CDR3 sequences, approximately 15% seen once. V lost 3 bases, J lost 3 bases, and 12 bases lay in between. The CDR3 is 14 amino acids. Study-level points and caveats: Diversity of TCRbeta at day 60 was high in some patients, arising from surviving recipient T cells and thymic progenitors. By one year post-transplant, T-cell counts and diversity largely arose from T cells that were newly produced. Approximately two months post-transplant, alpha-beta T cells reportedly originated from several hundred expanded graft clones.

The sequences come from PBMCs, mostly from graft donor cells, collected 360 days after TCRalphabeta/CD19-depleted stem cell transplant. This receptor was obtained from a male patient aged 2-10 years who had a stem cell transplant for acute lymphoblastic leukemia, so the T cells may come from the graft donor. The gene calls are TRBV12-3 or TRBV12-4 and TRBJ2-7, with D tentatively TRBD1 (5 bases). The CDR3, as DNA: TGTGCCAGCAGTTTGTGGGGCTTCGGCTACGAGCAGTACTTC. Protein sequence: CASSLWGFGYEQYF.